This T cell receptor beta chain was retrieved from a study of T cells in Graves' hyperthyroidism and ophthalmopathy. The study, taken as a whole, reports: Ophthalmopathy and stable hyperthyroidism were separated by a 13 V-J model.

The CDR3 has 14 amino acids. Deletions cut 5 bases from V and 8 bases from J, with 15 bases between. From germline, CDR1 is SGHVS and CDR2 FNYEAQ. This clonotype was observed many times. What it recognizes is unknown. The source material, RNA transcripts, was used to amplify TCR beta CDR3 regions. HTBI primers were used for first-round RT-PCR of the TCR CDR3. Each CDR3 protein gets one entry after TCRdb re-called the multiplex PCR reads with MiXCR. The profile shows fewer than 40,000 distinct CDR3 sequences, around 53% of them singletons. The source of this sequence is a woman in her forties with Graves' ophthalmopathy. The chain couples TRBV7-6 to TRBJ2-2; D may be TRBD2 (6 bases). Sequencing was done on a sample of blood. Here the CDR3 DNA reads TGTGCCAGCAGCCGAAAATTAGCGGCAGGGGAGCTGTTTTTT. This sequence encodes CASSRKLAAGELFF.